This entry concerns a single T cell receptor (beta chain). This receptor's antigen is unknown. Base qualities are not at hand, and no much larger clone is one base apart. The CDR3 covers 15 residues, taking in both the cysteine and the phenylalanine. The kept DNA is CDR3 alone, 45 bases in frame from the first base. The junction shows trimming of 5 bases on V and 0 bases on J, plus 12 bases between the germline ends. The germline V gene (reference sequence) yields MNHEY for CDR1 and SMNVEV for CDR2. Donors formed part of the validation cohort, which comprised approximately 130 subjects and was distinct from the first cohort of 690 or so subjects. The entry originates in a study of cytomegalovirus exposure and HLA in healthy donors (dated by TCRdb to 2016 to 2017). Describing the broader study: According to a later analysis, the 120 or so validation repertoires were produced on the same platform as the approximately 600 repertoires of the first cohort. The study aimed to test whether signatures of past pathogen exposure could be identified by cataloging public T cell receptors. A separate validation cohort of over 95 different subjects was used in addition to the approximately 610-subject first cohort. High-throughput TCR immunosequencing, statistical association of individual TCRs with disease status, and machine learning were combined to predict cytomegalovirus infection status. The study at large found these results: The study listed approximately 150 TCR beta chains as associated with cytomegalovirus. The classifier was reported to diagnose cytomegalovirus status with high specificity and sensitivity in both the original and validation cohorts. While some public TCRs were present in many individuals, most TCR sequences turned up only very rarely across donors. The authors suggested that the approach could potentially be extended to other disease states and immunological phenotypes. A later analysis lacked HLA typing for the validation cohort, so it scored co-occurrence in that cohort across all 110 or so repertoires. Subsequent analysis determined that TCRs grouped into clusters in the first cohort also showed a tendency toward co-occurrence across the 120 or so validation repertoires, and about 94% of cluster scores exceeded 0. In vitro tests confirmed that a few of the cytomegalovirus-associated TCR beta chains recognize cytomegalovirus antigens.

Libraries were prepared through the immunoSEQ multiplex PCR assay. Per the authors' processing: A statistical classification framework was developed to diagnose cytomegalovirus status using the catalog of TCR beta chain sequences. The table was pulled from immuneACCESS by TCRdb, which kept in-frame rearrangements only. Such tables lose some clones; where checked, under half of the loss comes from unresolved V genes, and the rest has no known cause. The D gene and trimming were derived from the DNA, and the V and J assignments and clone size from that table. The sample includes 150,000 to 200,000 clones, with 86% observed a single time. Roughly 5.7% of the sample is taken by the ten largest.

The sample consisted of PBMCs. This TCR derives from a woman in her 30s in good health and CMV-seronegative. The chain links TRBV27 with TRBJ2-3; the D region possibly corresponds to TRBD2 (6 bases align). The nucleotide sequence reads TGTGCCAGCAGTCAAAGCGGGTATAGCACAGATACGCAGTATTTT. Its translation reads: CASSQSGYSTDTQYF.